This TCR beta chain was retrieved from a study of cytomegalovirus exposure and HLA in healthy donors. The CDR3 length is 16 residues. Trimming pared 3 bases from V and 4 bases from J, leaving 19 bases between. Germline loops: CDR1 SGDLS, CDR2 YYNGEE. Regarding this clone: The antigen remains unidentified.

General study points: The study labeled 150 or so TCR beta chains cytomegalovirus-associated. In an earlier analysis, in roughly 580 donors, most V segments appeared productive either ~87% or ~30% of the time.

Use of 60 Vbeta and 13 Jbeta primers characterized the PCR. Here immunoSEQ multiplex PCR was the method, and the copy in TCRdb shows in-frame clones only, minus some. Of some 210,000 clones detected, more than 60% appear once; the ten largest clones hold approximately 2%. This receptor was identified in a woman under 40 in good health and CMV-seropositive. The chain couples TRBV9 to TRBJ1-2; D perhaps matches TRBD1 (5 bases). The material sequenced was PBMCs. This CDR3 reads CASSAPSQGRIYGYTF. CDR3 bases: TGTGCCAGCAGCGCCCCCTCCCAGGGTCGGATCTATGGCTACACCTTC.